The 18 T cell receptor beta chains given below trace back to one sample, sequenced in a study of blood T cell repertoires in COVID-19. The protocol was immunoSEQ multiplex PCR, while the TCRdb copy is restricted to in-frame clones and leaves out a portion. The table has roughly 220,000 clones, just under 85% seen once. Sequences were obtained from PBMCs or T cells enriched from blood (not recorded which). The receptor set was obtained from a woman between 35 and 50 years old with acute COVID-19.

The chain joins TRBV2 to TRBJ1-1; tentative D call: TRBD1 (5 bases). CDR1 is SNHLY, CDR2 FYNNEI, per germline. Trimming took off 4 bases at V and 1 base at J, with 13 bases between the two ends. There are 15 residues in the CDR3. The chain's CDR3 is CASSVQGWGNTEAFF. The CDR3 DNA sequence: TGTGCCAGCAGTGTCCAGGGCTGGGGGAACACTGAAGCTTTCTTT. Looking up the rest from reference TRBV2 and TRBJ1-1 gives the full variable domain: EPEVTQTPSHQVTQMGQEVILRCVPISNHLYFYWYRQILGQKVEFLVSFYNNEISEKSEIFDDQFSVERPDGSNFTLKIRSTKLEDSAMYFCASSVQGWGNTEAFFGQGTRLTVV.

The genes are TRBV7-8 and TRBJ2-7, with TRBD2 as a possible D gene (6 bases). The germline CDR1 and CDR2 sequences are SGHVS and FQNEAQ. The V end was cut by 5 bases, the J end by 3 bases, with 14 bases between. The CDR3 totals 14 residues. The CDR3 region is CASSPLRGLYEQYF. The CDR3 DNA reads as TGTGCCAGCAGCCCCTTGCGGGGCCTCTACGAGCAGTACTTC.

V and J are TRBV15 and TRBJ1-2, with TRBD1 identical over 7 bases. The CDR3 is 14 amino acids. The germline gives CDR1 LNHNV, CDR2 YYDKDF (reference sequence). V dropped 0 bases and J dropped 7; count of bases not matched to a gene: 5. Here the CDR3 DNA reads TGTGCCACCAGCAGAGATCGACAGGGAAGTGGCTACACCTTC. The encoded protein is CATSRDRQGSGYTF.

The CDR3 DNA is TGTGCCAGCAGCGAGTATACAGGGTTGGAGACCCAGTACTTC. Its protein is CASSEYTGLETQYF. The gene calls are TRBV7-8 and TRBJ2-5, with D tentatively TRBD1 (6 bases). The CDR3 totals 14 residues. The germline CDR1 and CDR2 sequences are SGHVS and FQNEAQ. Trimming removed 5 bases from V and 5 bases from J, with 15 bases in between.

The rearrangement links TRBV30 to TRBJ1-5; TRBD1 matches at 9 bases. The germline V gene has CDR1 GTSNPN and CDR2 SVGIG (reference sequence). Trimming cost V 3 bases and J 7 bases; bases outside gene matches: 4. The CDR3 length is 13 residues. In nucleotides, the CDR3 is TGTGCCTGGAGGGACAGGGGCGGGCAGCCCCAGCATTTT. Translation: CAWRDRGGQPQHF.

The chain employs TRBV7-9 and TRBJ1-1, with 7 nucleotides matching TRBD1. The CDR3 has 16 residues. Looked up from germline, CDR1 is SEHNR and CDR2 is FQNEAQ (reference sequence). V shed 4 bases and J 0 bases; nucleotides not matched to a gene: 8. In DNA, the CDR3 is TGTGCCAGCAGCTCAAGTGGACAGGTAATGAACACTGAAGCTTTCTTT. It translates to CASSSSGQVMNTEAFF. Filled out from reference TRBV7-9 and TRBJ1-1, the complete variable domain reads DTGVSQNPRHKITKRGQNVTFRCDPISEHNRLYWYRQTLGQGPEFLTYFQNEAQLEKSRLLSDRFSAERPKGSFSTLEIQRTEQGDSAMYLCASSSSGQVMNTEAFFGQGTRLTVV.

The chain employs TRBV6-5 and TRBJ2-1, with 8 bases identical to TRBD2. V gave up 6 bases and J gave up 5 bases; unmatched junction bases: 6. Germline V gives CDR1 MNHEY, CDR2 SVGAGI. This CDR3 contains 14 residues. The DNA for the CDR3 is TGTGCCAGCAGACCCGGGACTAGAGACAATGAGCAGTTCTTC. Protein sequence: CASRPGTRDNEQFF.

The chain links TRBV10-3 to TRBJ1-2, with TRBD1 identical over 7 bases. Germline CDR1 ENHRY, CDR2 SYGVKD. The CDR3 extends over 16 amino acids. V trimming: 4 bases; J trimming: 2 bases; junction bases outside the gene matches: 10. The CDR3 sequence: CAISGVQGLQNYGYTF. The CDR3 coding sequence is TGTGCCATCAGTGGGGTACAGGGGTTGCAGAACTATGGCTACACCTTC.

The genes are TRBV11-2 and TRBJ2-1, with TRBD2 identical over 10 bases. The CDR3 sequence is 14 residues long. V was pared by 5 bases and J by 9 bases, with 7 bases of the junction left unmatched. Germline assignment: CDR1 SGHAT and CDR2 FQNNGV. CDR3 protein: CASSLAAGGGEQFF. The CDR3 DNA reads as TGTGCCAGCAGCCTAGCAGCGGGAGGGGGTGAGCAGTTCTTC. Full variable domain (outside the CDR3, taken from reference TRBV11-2 and TRBJ2-1): EAGVAQSPRYKIIEKRQSVAFWCNPISGHATLYWYQQILGQGPKLLIQFQNNGVVDDSQLPKDRFSAERLKGVDSTLKIQPAKLEDSAVYLCASSLAAGGGEQFFGPGTRLTVL.

The rearrangement joins TRBV5-1 to TRBJ2-2, with D perhaps matching TRBD1 (6 bases). Trimming removed 0 bases at V and 3 bases at J, with 9 bases between. Germline loops: CDR1 SGHRS, CDR2 YFSETQ. The CDR3 has 15 amino acids. The CDR3 protein is CASSLGAGDTGELFF. CDR3 nucleotides: TGCGCCAGCAGCTTGGGGGCAGGGGACACCGGGGAGCTGTTTTTT.

The chain couples TRBV7-9 to TRBJ1-1; D remains unclear. The germline V gene encodes CDR1 SEHNR and CDR2 FQNEAQ (reference sequence). CDR3 length equals 12 residues. V lost 5 bases, J lost 1 base, and 5 bases lay in between. The CDR3 bases are TGTGCCAGCAGCGCAGAGAACACTGAAGCTTTCTTT. Amino acids: CASSAENTEAFF. Based on the CDR3 plus reference TRBV7-9 and TRBJ1-1, the full variable domain is DTGVSQNPRHKITKRGQNVTFRCDPISEHNRLYWYRQTLGQGPEFLTYFQNEAQLEKSRLLSDRFSAERPKGSFSTLEIQRTEQGDSAMYLCASSAENTEAFFGQGTRLTVV.

This sequence joins TRBV6-5 and TRBJ2-7; TRBD1 aligns across 10 bases. J was trimmed by 2 bases and V by 4 bases; bases with no gene match: 5. This CDR3 region has 15 residues. Germline CDR1 is MNHEY and CDR2 is SVGAGI. CDR3 sequence (DNA): TGTGCCAGCAGTTCCTACGGGACAGGGGCCTACGAGCAGTACTTC. The encoded protein is CASSSYGTGAYEQYF.

This clone was detected only a few times. The chain couples TRBV5-3 to TRBJ2-7; 8 nucleotides agree with TRBD1. TRBV5-3 is noted as an ORF with a role that remains uncertain. V lost 4 bases, J lost 7 bases, and 13 bases stayed unmatched. This CDR3 has 15 amino acids. This CDR3 is CARSRRTGNPREQYF. Written as DNA, the CDR3 is TGTGCCAGAAGCCGCCGGACAGGGAATCCGAGGGAGCAGTACTTC.

The chain employs TRBV19 and TRBJ1-5, with TRBD1 as a possible D gene (5 bases). The CDR3 spans 13 residues. Trimming pared 4 bases from V and 8 bases from J, leaving 12 bases between. Germline V lookup: CDR1 LNHDA, CDR2 SQIVND (reference sequence). The DNA for the CDR3 is TGTGCCAGTAGTACGGGGGTCGTGGAGCCCCAGCATTTT. It is translated as CASSTGVVEPQHF.

CDR3 DNA: TGTGCCAGCAGGGTCAGGGGGGACACTGAAGCTTTCTTT. It is translated as CASRVRGDTEAFF. V is TRBV6-5 and J is TRBJ1-1; TRBD1 matches at 7 bases. V was pared by 6 bases and J by 3 bases, with 4 bases of the junction left unmatched. The CDR3 sequence is 13 residues long. Per the germline V gene, CDR1 is MNHEY and CDR2 is SVGAGI.

J is TRBJ1-2 and V is TRBV7-3; D is uncertain. Between the trimmed V and J ends, which lost 5 bases and 0 bases, there was a span of 16 bases. This CDR3 has 16 amino acids. Germline CDR1 is SGHTA and CDR2 is FQGTGA. The CDR3 here is CASSPEGSSANYGYTF. The CDR3 DNA sequence: TGTGCCAGCAGCCCCGAAGGGAGTTCCGCTAACTATGGCTACACCTTC.

This chain links TRBV29-1 with TRBJ2-7; 8 bases map to TRBD2. This CDR3 is built from 12 residues. Trimming took 5 bases from V and 5 from J; bases not matched to a gene: 5. From germline, CDR1 is SQVTM and CDR2 ANQGSEA. CDR3 nucleotides: TGCAGCGTTAGGTACGGGAGGGACGAGCAGTACTTC. Its translation: CSVRYGRDEQYF.

This chain joins TRBV6-6 and TRBJ2-1; TRBD2 aligns across 12 bases. CDR1 is MNHNY, CDR2 SVGAGI, per germline (reference sequence). The J segment lost 5 bases and the V segment lost 6 bases, leaving 5 bases of the junction unmatched. The CDR3 has 15 amino acids. CDR3 sequence reads: CASSARTSGNNEQFF. The CDR3 bases are TGTGCCAGCAGCGCTAGGACTAGCGGGAACAATGAGCAGTTCTTC.